Included here is one T cell receptor beta chain sequence, with context. The target antigen is unknown. The data were taken from a study of cytomegalovirus exposure and HLA in healthy donors. Study information: A prior analysis found 100 million to 140 million unique TCR beta sequences from approximately 200 million T cells. Notes on the study in general: Looking again later, the authors saw that most CMV-associated TCR beta chains seemed HLA-restricted. In an earlier analysis, about 90% or about 30%: the productive usage of most TCR beta V segments.

Primers included in the PCR were 60 Vbeta and 13 Jbeta primers. Data came from immunoSEQ multiplex PCR; TCRdb stores just in-frame clones and leaves some out. The repertoire includes about 98,000 clones, 70% of them detected once, and under 3% sits in the top ten. The receptor comes from a middle-aged man in good health and CMV-seronegative. Sequencing was carried out using PBMCs.

DNA for the CDR3: TGCAGCGTCGGGAGGACTAGCGGGGGGTCAGATACGCAGTATTTT. Translation: CSVGRTSGGSDTQYF. This chain joins TRBV29-1 and TRBJ2-3, with 14 bases lining up with TRBD2. Germline values: CDR1 SQVTM, CDR2 ANQGSEA. CDR3 length: 15 residues. The ends lost 6 bases at V and 4 bases at J; junction bases unmatched: 6.